The 17 T cell receptor beta chains below all came from one sample that was sequenced in a study of control samples from healthy donors and cancer patients. Sequenced by immunoSEQ multiplex PCR; TCRdb stores in-frame clones only, minus some. The sample contains tens of thousands of clones, approximately 89% of which appear only once. The source material was PBMCs. The receptors stem from a woman aged 40 to 50 with head and neck cancer.

This sequence joins TRBV7-3 and TRBJ2-1; 9 nucleotides line up with TRBD2. CDR1 SGHTA and CDR2 FQGTGA come from the germline V gene. The CDR3 covers 15 residues. Trimming at V came to 2 bases and at J to 5 bases, leaving 4 bases not matched to a gene. The CDR3: CASSLAGGANNEQFF. The DNA for the CDR3 is TGTGCCAGCAGCTTAGCGGGAGGGGCCAACAATGAGCAGTTCTTC.

The genes are TRBV27 and TRBJ2-7; TRBD2 aligns across 9 bases. The CDR3 loop spans 14 amino acids. CDR1 is MNHEY and CDR2 is SMNVEV in the germline V gene (reference sequence). After removal of 8 bases from V and 3 bases from J, the junction contained 8 bases not matched to a gene. The CDR3 reads CASASGTSSYEQYF. In nucleotides, the CDR3 is TGTGCCAGCGCTTCCGGGACTAGCAGCTACGAGCAGTACTTC.

This chain uses TRBV7-9 with TRBJ2-7; D is ambiguous. CDR1 and CDR2 (germline): SEHNR, FQNEAQ (reference sequence). Deletions cut 5 bases from V and 7 bases from J, with 18 bases between. There are 14 residues in the CDR3. The CDR3 is CASSPREVVDEQYF. The CDR3 DNA sequence: TGTGCCAGCAGCCCCCGTGAAGTGGTAGATGAGCAGTACTTC.

V is TRBV5-1 and J is TRBJ2-1; D might be TRBD1 (5 bases). Trimming pared 4 bases from V and 2 bases from J, leaving 13 bases between. Looked up from germline, CDR1 is SGHRS and CDR2 is YFSETQ. This CDR3 contains 15 residues. The CDR3 loop reads CASSLGLDAYNEQFF. Written as DNA, the CDR3 is TGCGCCAGCAGCCTGGGGCTAGACGCCTACAATGAGCAGTTCTTC.

This rearrangement joins TRBV5-1 to TRBJ2-5, with 9 bases that match TRBD1. The trim removed 4 bases at V and 2 bases at J, leaving 6 bases unmatched. The CDR3 extends over 15 amino acids. The germline V gene has CDR1 SGHRS and CDR2 YFSETQ. DNA for the CDR3: TGCGCCAGCAGCGACGGACAGGGGCCACAAGAGACCCAGTACTTC. Its translation: CASSDGQGPQETQYF.

This clone was detected only a few times. The V gene is TRBV2, the J gene TRBJ2-5; D unclear. Trimming took 1 base from V and 1 from J, leaving 7 bases between them. The CDR3 extends over 14 amino acids. Germline values: CDR1 SNHLY, CDR2 FYNNEI. CDR3 bases: TGTGCCAGCAGTGAAGGGGCAGTCCAAGAGACCCAGTACTTC. Translating gives CASSEGAVQETQYF. Full variable domain (remainder filled in from reference TRBV2 and TRBJ2-5): EPEVTQTPSHQVTQMGQEVILRCVPISNHLYFYWYRQILGQKVEFLVSFYNNEISEKSEIFDDQFSVERPDGSNFTLKIRSTKLEDSAMYFCASSEGAVQETQYFGPGTRLLVL.

The rearrangement joins TRBV4-2 to TRBJ2-3; D gene unclear. This CDR3 is 14 amino acids long. The V end lost 2 bases, the J end lost 8 bases, and 14 bases lay between the germline ends. CDR1 is LGHNA, CDR2 YNFKEQ, per germline. The CDR3 loop reads CASSQKGPGFTQYF. In DNA, the CDR3 is TGTGCCAGCAGCCAAAAAGGTCCTGGGTTTACGCAGTATTTT.

V and J are TRBV5-1 and TRBJ2-7; tentative D call: TRBD1 (6 bases). In germline, CDR1 is SGHRS, CDR2 YFSETQ. The V gene lost 4 bases and the J gene lost 0 bases, with 14 bases spanning the gap. This CDR3 comprises 15 residues. DNA of the CDR3: TGCGCCAGCAGCCTGATCGACAGGACCTCCTACGAGCAGTACTTC. Amino acid sequence: CASSLIDRTSYEQYF. Complete variable domain (other parts from reference TRBV5-1 and TRBJ2-7): KAGVTQTPRYLIKTRGQQVTLSCSPISGHRSVSWYQQTPGQGLQFLFEYFSETQRNKGNFPGRFSGRQFSNSRSEMNVSTLELGDSALYLCASSLIDRTSYEQYFGPGTRLTVT.

The V gene is TRBV28, the J gene TRBJ1-5, with D hard to call. CDR3 length: 15 amino acids. Germline V gene sequence: CDR1 MDHEN, CDR2 SYDVKM. V lost 4 bases and J 0 bases, leaving 10 bases between the germline ends. The CDR3: CASSSDLTSNQPQHF. The CDR3 bases are TGTGCCAGCAGTTCGGACTTAACTAGCAATCAGCCCCAGCATTTT. The complete variable domain, with remaining parts taken from reference TRBV28 and TRBJ1-5, reads DVKVTQSSRYLVKRTGEKVFLECVQDMDHENMFWYRQDPGLGLRLIYFSYDVKMKEKGDIPEGYSVSREKKERFSLILESASTNQTSMYLCASSSDLTSNQPQHFGDGTRLSIL.

The chain combines TRBV2 with TRBJ2-3; D remains ambiguous. V gave up 3 bases and J gave up 7 bases, with 11 bases separating them. Germline lookup yields CDR1 SNHLY and CDR2 FYNNEI. The CDR3 totals 13 residues. CDR3 sequence (DNA): TGTGCCAGCAGTGAGGGCTGGCAGTATACGCAGTATTTT. It translates to CASSEGWQYTQYF. The full variable domain, in which reference TRBV2 and TRBJ2-3 provide the parts outside the CDR3, is EPEVTQTPSHQVTQMGQEVILRCVPISNHLYFYWYRQILGQKVEFLVSFYNNEISEKSEIFDDQFSVERPDGSNFTLKIRSTKLEDSAMYFCASSEGWQYTQYFGPGTRLTVL.

This chain connects TRBV6-5 to TRBJ1-3, with 8 positions matching TRBD1. The CDR3 contains 15 residues. Unmatched junction bases numbered 5, after V lost 7 bases and J lost 0 bases. The germline CDR1 and CDR2 sequences are MNHEY and SVGAGI. CDR3 protein: CASKGQGLSGNTIYF. Here the CDR3 DNA reads TGTGCCAGCAAAGGACAGGGCCTCTCTGGAAACACCATATATTTT.

The chain recombines TRBV2 with TRBJ1-2; possible D gene TRBD1, 6 bases. Trimming took 5 bases from V and 4 from J, leaving 23 bases between them. The CDR3 has 17 residues. CDR1 and CDR2 from the germline V gene are SNHLY and FYNNEI. The CDR3 sequence: CASSKGGLTGGSYGYTF. In DNA, the CDR3 is TGTGCCAGCAGTAAGGGGGGTTTGACCGGAGGTAGCTATGGCTACACCTTC.

The V call is TRBV19, the J call TRBJ1-2; D uncertain. The V gene's germline CDR1 is LNHDA and CDR2 SQIVND (reference sequence). The CDR3 extends over 14 amino acids. Trimming cost V 7 bases and J 4 bases, with 16 bases left between them. CDR3 coding DNA: TGTGCCAGTAATCCGGCGTTGGGCCTCTATGGCTACACCTTC. This translates into CASNPALGLYGYTF.

This clone was seen more than once but under ten times. The chain joins TRBV28 to TRBJ1-2; D not resolved. V dropped 3 bases and J dropped 4 bases, with 21 bases sitting between them. CDR1 and CDR2 (germline): MDHEN, SYDVKM. This CDR3 spans 17 amino acids. The CDR3 here is CASSFFSPPGSRYGYTF. As DNA, the CDR3 is TGTGCCAGCAGTTTTTTTTCTCCCCCAGGTTCACGCTATGGCTACACCTTC.

This chain links TRBV19 with TRBJ1-4; D is unclear. This CDR3 is 13 amino acids long. Germline V CDR1 and CDR2: LNHDA, SQIVND (reference sequence). The V and J ends lost 5 bases and 2 bases respectively, with 6 bases between them. CDR3 sequence: CASSSGTNEKLFF. Written as DNA, the CDR3 is TGTGCCAGTAGTTCCGGGACTAATGAAAAACTGTTTTTT.

This chain joins TRBV2 and TRBJ2-7; TRBD1 matches 11 bases. The CDR3 loop spans 15 amino acids. The J segment lost 5 bases and the V segment lost 6 bases, leaving 9 bases of the junction unmatched. Germline V gene lookup returns CDR1 SNHLY and CDR2 FYNNEI. For the CDR3, the DNA is TGTGCCAGCAGGAGCCTCCGGACAGGGGGCGACGAGCAGTACTTC. It encodes CASRSLRTGGDEQYF.

The V call is TRBV3-1 (or the pseudogene TRBV3-2), the J call TRBJ1-1, with unresolved D. Trimming removed 4 bases from V and 3 bases from J, with 9 bases in between. Germline V gene lookup returns CDR1 LGHDT and CDR2 YNNKEL (reference sequence). This CDR3 comprises 13 residues. The DNA of the CDR3 is TGTGCCAGCAGCCGTAATGGGTACACTGAAGCTTTCTTT. This translates into CASSRNGYTEAFF.